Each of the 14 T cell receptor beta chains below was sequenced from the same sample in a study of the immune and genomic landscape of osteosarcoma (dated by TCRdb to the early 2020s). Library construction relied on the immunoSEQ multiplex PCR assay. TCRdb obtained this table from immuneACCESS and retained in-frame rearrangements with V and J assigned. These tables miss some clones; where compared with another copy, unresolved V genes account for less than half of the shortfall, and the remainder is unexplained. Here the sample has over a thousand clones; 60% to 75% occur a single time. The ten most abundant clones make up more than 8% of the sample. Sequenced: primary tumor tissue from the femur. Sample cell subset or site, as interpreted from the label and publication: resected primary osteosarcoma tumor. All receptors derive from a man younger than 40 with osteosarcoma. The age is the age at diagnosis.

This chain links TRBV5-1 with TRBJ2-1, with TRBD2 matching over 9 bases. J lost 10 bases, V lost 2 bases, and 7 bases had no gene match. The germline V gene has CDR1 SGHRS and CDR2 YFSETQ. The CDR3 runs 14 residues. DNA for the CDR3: TGCGCCAGCAGCTTTGCGGTAGCGGGGGCAGAGCAGTTCTTC. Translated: CASSFAVAGAEQFF.

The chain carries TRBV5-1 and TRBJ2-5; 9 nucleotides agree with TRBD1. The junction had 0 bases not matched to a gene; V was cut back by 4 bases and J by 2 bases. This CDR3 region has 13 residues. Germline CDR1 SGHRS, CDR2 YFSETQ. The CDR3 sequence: CASSGTGQETQYF. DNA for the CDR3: TGCGCCAGCAGCGGGACAGGGCAAGAGACCCAGTACTTC.

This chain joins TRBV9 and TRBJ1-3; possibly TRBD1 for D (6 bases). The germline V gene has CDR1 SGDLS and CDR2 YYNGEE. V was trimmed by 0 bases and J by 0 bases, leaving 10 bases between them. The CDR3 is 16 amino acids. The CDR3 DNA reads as TGTGCCAGCAGCGTAGTAGCAGGGGCCTCTGGAAACACCATATATTTT. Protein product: CASSVVAGASGNTIYF.

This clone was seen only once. The CDR3 DNA reads TGTGCCAGCAGATGGACCCAGAACACCGGGGAGCTGTTTTTT. Its protein product is CASRWTQNTGELFF. The chain uses TRBV27 and TRBJ2-2; D gene uncertain. The CDR3 length is 14 residues. Trimming pared 6 bases from V and 1 base from J, leaving 9 bases between. Germline V gene sequence: CDR1 MNHEY, CDR2 SMNVEV (reference sequence).

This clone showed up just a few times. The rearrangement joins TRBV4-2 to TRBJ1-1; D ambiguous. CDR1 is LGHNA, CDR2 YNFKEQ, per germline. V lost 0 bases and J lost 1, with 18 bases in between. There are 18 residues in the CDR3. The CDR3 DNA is TGTGCCAGCAGCCAAGATACACAAAGGGTTGCCGAGAACACTGAAGCTTTCTTT. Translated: CASSQDTQRVAENTEAFF.

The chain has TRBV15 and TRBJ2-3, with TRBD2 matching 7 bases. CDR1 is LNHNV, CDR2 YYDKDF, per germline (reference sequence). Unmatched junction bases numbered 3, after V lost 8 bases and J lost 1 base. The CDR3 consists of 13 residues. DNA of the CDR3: TGTGCCACCTCGAGCGGGGGCACAGATACGCAGTATTTT. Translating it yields CATSSGGTDTQYF.

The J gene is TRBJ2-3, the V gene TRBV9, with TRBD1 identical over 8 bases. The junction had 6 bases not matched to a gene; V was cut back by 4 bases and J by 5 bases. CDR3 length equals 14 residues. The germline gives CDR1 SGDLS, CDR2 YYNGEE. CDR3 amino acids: CASSLGQGGDTQYF. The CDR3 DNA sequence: TGTGCCAGCAGCCTCGGACAGGGAGGAGATACGCAGTATTTT.

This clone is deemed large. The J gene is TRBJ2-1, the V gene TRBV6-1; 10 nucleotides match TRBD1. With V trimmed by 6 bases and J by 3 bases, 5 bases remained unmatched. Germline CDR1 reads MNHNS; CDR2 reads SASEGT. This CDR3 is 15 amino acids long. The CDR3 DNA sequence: TGTGCCAGCAGGAGACAGGGGGCAGGCTACAATGAGCAGTTCTTC. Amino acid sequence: CASRRQGAGYNEQFF.

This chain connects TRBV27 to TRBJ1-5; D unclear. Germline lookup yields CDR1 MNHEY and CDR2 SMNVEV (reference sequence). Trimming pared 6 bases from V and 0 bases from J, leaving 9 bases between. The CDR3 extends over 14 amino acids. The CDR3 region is CASSLTLSNQPQHF. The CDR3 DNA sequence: TGTGCCAGCAGCTTGACTCTTAGCAATCAGCCCCAGCATTTT.

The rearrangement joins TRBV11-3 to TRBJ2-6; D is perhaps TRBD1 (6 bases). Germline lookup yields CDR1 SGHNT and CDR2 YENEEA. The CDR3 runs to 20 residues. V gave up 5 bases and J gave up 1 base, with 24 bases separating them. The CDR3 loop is CASSTRRSGNRVSGANVLTF. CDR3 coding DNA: TGTGCCAGCAGCACCCGTCGGTCTGGAAACAGGGTATCTGGGGCCAACGTCCTGACTTTC.

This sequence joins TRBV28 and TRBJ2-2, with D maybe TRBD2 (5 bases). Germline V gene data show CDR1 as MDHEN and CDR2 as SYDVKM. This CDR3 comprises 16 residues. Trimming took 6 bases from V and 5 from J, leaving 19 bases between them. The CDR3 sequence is CASRGTGFTGTGELFF. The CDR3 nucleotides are TGTGCCAGCAGGGGTACGGGATTTACGGGGACCGGGGAGCTGTTTTTT.

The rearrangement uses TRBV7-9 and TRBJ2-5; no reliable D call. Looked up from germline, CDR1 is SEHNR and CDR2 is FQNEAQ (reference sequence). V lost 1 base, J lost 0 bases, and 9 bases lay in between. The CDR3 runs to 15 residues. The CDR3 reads CASSLGSFNQETQYF. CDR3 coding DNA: TGTGCCAGCAGCTTAGGGAGTTTCAACCAAGAGACCCAGTACTTC.

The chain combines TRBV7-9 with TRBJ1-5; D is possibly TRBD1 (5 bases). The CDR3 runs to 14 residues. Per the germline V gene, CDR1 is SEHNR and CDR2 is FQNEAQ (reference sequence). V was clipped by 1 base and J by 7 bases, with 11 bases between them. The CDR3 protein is CASSLGGRAQPQHF. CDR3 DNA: TGTGCCAGCAGCTTAGGGGGCAGGGCCCAGCCCCAGCATTTT.

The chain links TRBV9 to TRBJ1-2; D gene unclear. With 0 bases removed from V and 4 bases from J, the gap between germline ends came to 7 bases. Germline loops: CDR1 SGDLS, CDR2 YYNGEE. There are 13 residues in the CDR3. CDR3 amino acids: CASSVEHGYGYTF. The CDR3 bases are TGTGCCAGCAGCGTAGAACACGGCTATGGCTACACCTTC.